This T cell receptor (beta chain) was recorded in a study of tumor-infiltrating lymphocytes in primary liver carcinoma. Overall study context: The patient population consisted of men and women between 30 and 69 years of age.

Both RNA and DNA were isolated together from about 20-30 mg of bulk tissue that had not been sorted. HBV chronically infected the treatment-naive patients. Germline V lookup: CDR1 SQVTM, CDR2 ANQGSEA. The V end lost 6 bases, the J end lost 5 bases, and 14 bases lay between the germline ends. This CDR3 contains 13 residues. With approximately 500 ng total RNA as template and a constant-region primer, TCR beta cDNA was made. Library construction for TCR beta comprised three nested multiplex PCR rounds performed with slightly modified ARM-PCR. Each of the first two PCR rounds ran nine to ten cycles with TRBV1-TRBV30 forward and C-beta reverse primers. MiXCR was run by TCRdb on the multiplex PCR reads, yielding one entry per CDR3 protein. The sample gives 100,000 to 150,000 distinct CDR3 sequences, 55% to 75% of which show up once; 8.4% is in the top ten. This clonotype was counted once.

The genes are TRBV29-1 and TRBJ2-1; no definite D call. The sequence was collected from a woman aged 60-75 years with primary liver carcinoma and hepatitis B virus infection. The sample taken for sequencing was liver tumor tissue from sampling region 3. Subset: tumor region T3, left-lateral pole. CDR3 sequence reads: CSVQAERNNEQFF. CDR3 bases: TGCAGCGTGCAGGCCGAACGCAACAATGAGCAGTTCTTC.